The 25 T cell receptor beta chains listed next were all sequenced from one sample in a study of Graves' ophthalmopathy and Graves' hyperthyroidism. TCR beta CDR3 regions were amplified from RNA transcripts. RT-PCR with HTBI primers came first, then second-round multiplex PCR. TCRdb fed the multiplex PCR reads into MiXCR, producing one record per CDR3 protein. The table has 200,000 to 250,000 distinct CDR3 sequences, roughly a fifth seen once. Sample: peripheral blood. The source is a woman aged 45-60 years with Graves' ophthalmopathy.

This clonotype was seen at least ten times. The V and J genes are TRBV2 and TRBJ2-7; unclear D gene. Trimming removed 6 bases from V and 2 bases from J, with 14 bases in between. This CDR3 has 14 amino acids. Germline-derived CDR1 and CDR2 are SNHLY and FYNNEI. CDR3 protein: CASSPTPQAYEQYF. CDR3 DNA sequence: TGTGCCAGCAGCCCCACCCCCCAGGCCTACGAGCAGTACTTC.

This clonotype was detected ten times or more. The J gene is TRBJ1-1, the V gene TRBV2; a weak D match, TRBD1 (6 bases). Per the germline V gene, CDR1 is SNHLY and CDR2 is FYNNEI. Trimming took 9 bases from V and 0 from J, leaving 11 bases between them. The CDR3 sequence is 13 residues long. The CDR3 DNA reads as TGTGCCAGTAGTCAGGGGCTGAACACTGAAGCTTTCTTT. Translating gives CASSQGLNTEAFF. The full variable domain, with the rest looked up from reference TRBV2 and TRBJ1-1, is EPEVTQTPSHQVTQMGQEVILRCVPISNHLYFYWYRQILGQKVEFLVSFYNNEISEKSEIFDDQFSVERPDGSNFTLKIRSTKLEDSAMYFCASSQGLNTEAFFGQGTRLTVV.

This clonotype was seen ten or more times. The chain carries TRBV27 and TRBJ1-1; D is perhaps TRBD1 (5 bases). The V gene lost 4 bases and the J gene lost 4 bases, with 16 bases spanning the gap. CDR3 length: 15 residues. CDR1 MNHEY and CDR2 SMNVEV come from the germline V gene (reference sequence). CDR3 sequence reads: CASSSLTGWGTEAFF. In nucleotides, the CDR3 is TGTGCCAGCAGTTCCTTAACAGGCTGGGGCACTGAAGCTTTCTTT.

The chain uses TRBV9 and TRBJ2-2, with 7 bases lining up with TRBD1. There are 15 residues in the CDR3. Unmatched junction bases numbered 7, after V lost 6 bases and J lost 2 bases. Germline CDR1 SGDLS, CDR2 YYNGEE. CDR3 region: CASNQGDPNTGELFF. The CDR3 coding sequence is TGTGCCAGCAACCAGGGGGACCCTAACACCGGGGAGCTGTTTTTT.

This clonotype was observed a few times. V usage is TRBV24-1 and J usage is TRBJ2-7; TRBD2 is a possible D gene (6 bases). Per the germline V gene, CDR1 is KGHDR and CDR2 is SFDVKD. V lost 4 bases and J 3 bases, leaving 6 bases between the germline ends. CDR3 length: 12 residues. The CDR3 region has the DNA TGTGCCACCAGTGACGGGAGCTACGAGCAGTACTTC. This encodes CATSDGSYEQYF.

The chain links TRBV12-3 or TRBV12-4 to TRBJ2-5, with D unresolved. The CDR3 is made up of 12 amino acids. V was pared by 7 bases and J by 5 bases, with 11 bases between. The CDR3 nucleotides read TGTGCCAGCAAAGCGCCTGGGGAGACCCAGTACTTC. It specifies CASKAPGETQYF.

V gene TRBV6-2 or TRBV6-3 combines with J gene TRBJ1-2, with 10 bases aligning to TRBD1. The CDR3 sequence is 13 residues long. V lost 6 bases to trimming and J lost 8 bases; unmatched junction nucleotides: 6. Germline V CDR1 and CDR2: MNHEY, SVGEGT. The CDR3 DNA is TGTGCCAGCAGCTCCGGGACAGGGGACGGCTACACCTTC. It encodes CASSSGTGDGYTF.

In this sample, this clonotype turned up many times. The J gene is TRBJ2-7, the V gene TRBV2; D may match TRBD1 or TRBD2 (5 bases each). Trimming took off 6 bases at V and 2 bases at J, with 14 bases between the two ends. This CDR3 is 14 amino acids long. Germline CDR1 reads SNHLY; CDR2 reads FYNNEI. The CDR3 DNA reads TGTGCCAGCAGGCAAGGGGTCGGGGCCTACGAGCAGTACTTC. Protein sequence: CASRQGVGAYEQYF. Full variable domain (rest looked up from reference TRBV2 and TRBJ2-7): EPEVTQTPSHQVTQMGQEVILRCVPISNHLYFYWYRQILGQKVEFLVSFYNNEISEKSEIFDDQFSVERPDGSNFTLKIRSTKLEDSAMYFCASRQGVGAYEQYFGPGTRLTVT.

In this sample, this clonotype turned up many times. The V and J genes are TRBV7-2 and TRBJ1-5, with D perhaps matching TRBD1 (5 bases). V was pared by 5 bases and J by 5 bases, with 19 bases between. CDR3 length equals 16 residues. Germline loops: CDR1 SGHTA, CDR2 FQGNSA. The CDR3 bases are TGTGCCAGCAGCCCTAGCATAAGCAGGGCGCATCAGCCCCAGCATTTT. Its protein is CASSPSISRAHQPQHF. Drawing the rest from reference TRBV7-2 and TRBJ1-5, the complete variable domain is GAGVSQSPSNKVTEKGKDVELRCDPISGHTALYWYRQSLGQGLEFLIYFQGNSAPDKSGLPSDRFSAERTGGSVSTLTIQRTQQEDSAVYLCASSPSISRAHQPQHFGDGTRLSIL.

This clonotype occurred a few times. The chain combines TRBV27 with TRBJ1-5, with 7 bases that match TRBD1. Unmatched junction bases numbered 10, after V lost 3 bases and J lost 8 bases. Germline CDR1 and CDR2: MNHEY and SMNVEV (reference sequence). This CDR3 is built from 15 residues. The CDR3 DNA is TGTGCCAGCAGTTTTAACAGGGGAAGGGGCGAGCCCCAGCATTTT. Residues: CASSFNRGRGEPQHF.

The CDR3 region is CASSGPRGKNIQYF. The CDR3 DNA reads as TGTGCCAGCAGTGGACCCAGGGGCAAAAACATTCAGTACTTC. This chain connects TRBV25-1 to TRBJ2-4, with a tentative D call TRBD1 (6 bases). Germline CDR1 and CDR2: MGHDK and SYGVNS. The CDR3 is made up of 14 amino acids. Between the trimmed V and J ends, which lost 4 bases and 3 bases, there was a span of 10 bases.

The genes are TRBV6-2 or TRBV6-3 and TRBJ2-1; 14 bases are shared with TRBD2. J lost 4 bases, V lost 2 bases, and 7 bases had no gene match. Germline V gene sequence: CDR1 MNHEY, CDR2 SVGEGT. The CDR3 is 18 amino acids. DNA for the CDR3: TGTGCCAGCAGTTACGTGACTAGCGGGAGGGCCTCGTACAATGAGCAGTTCTTC. It codes for CASSYVTSGRASYNEQFF.

This clonotype has a count of ten or more. V gene TRBV6-1 combines with J gene TRBJ2-2; D ambiguous. Germline-derived CDR1 and CDR2 are MNHNS and SASEGT. CDR3 length: 14 amino acids. V lost 8 bases and J 0 bases, leaving 10 bases between the germline ends. In DNA form, the CDR3 reads TGTGCCAGCGTGAGCAAACCGAACACCGGGGAGCTGTTTTTT. This codes for CASVSKPNTGELFF.

Ten or more counts support this clonotype. This chain connects TRBV19 to TRBJ1-1, with D unresolved. Deletions cut 3 bases from V and 9 bases from J, with 8 bases between. Germline CDR1 is LNHDA and CDR2 is SQIVND (reference sequence). This CDR3 is 11 amino acids long. This CDR3 is CASSMGGKAFF. DNA for the CDR3: TGTGCCAGTAGTATGGGAGGGAAAGCTTTCTTT.

This clonotype appeared many times. The gene calls are TRBV6-1 and TRBJ2-5, with a tentative D call TRBD2 (5 bases). This CDR3 spans 14 amino acids. V lost 6 bases and J lost 0, with 11 bases in between. Germline CDR1 and CDR2: MNHNS and SASEGT. CDR3 residues: CASSETDYQETQYF. The CDR3 nucleotides read TGTGCCAGCAGCGAGACGGACTACCAAGAGACCCAGTACTTC.

On this clonotype itself: A single base separates this from a much larger clone, so it may be a read error. This chain links TRBV6-1 with TRBJ2-2; a weak D match, TRBD2 (6 bases). This CDR3 comprises 14 residues. Per germline, CDR1 MNHNS and CDR2 SASEGT. The chain's CDR3 is CASSKARGGGELFF. CDR3 sequence (DNA): TGTGCCAGCAGTAAAGCGAGGGGAGGCGGGGAGCTGTTTTTT.

This clonotype was observed many times. The rearrangement links TRBV28 to TRBJ1-1, with 9 bases lining up with TRBD1. Germline V gives CDR1 MDHEN, CDR2 SYDVKM. Germline trimming cut 7 bases from V and 4 bases from J; bases unmatched to any gene: 7. The CDR3 length is 14 residues. CDR3 DNA sequence: TGTGCCAGCACCAGACAGGGGGGAGGCACTGAAGCTTTCTTT. Protein: CASTRQGGGTEAFF.

CDR3 sequence (DNA): TGTGCCAGCAGCCAAGAAGAAAACTGGCGAGGCGGGGAGCTGTTTTTT. Its translation: CASSQEENWRGGELFF. The V gene is TRBV4-2, the J gene TRBJ2-2; D remains ambiguous. The ends were cut back, 0 bases at V and 7 bases at J, with 15 bases in the middle. Germline V CDR1 and CDR2: LGHNA, YNFKEQ. The CDR3 has 16 residues.

The sample holds many counts of this clonotype. This rearrangement joins TRBV7-8 to TRBJ2-5, with D perhaps given as TRBD1 or TRBD2 (7 bases each). The CDR3 consists of 20 residues. Trimming left V 1 base short and J 6 bases short, with 30 bases between. The V gene's germline CDR1 is SGHVS and CDR2 FQNEAQ. The DNA of the CDR3 is TGTGCCAGCAGCTTAGGCCCGCCAGGGGGGGCGTCAGGCTCCTCTAAGACCCAGTACTTC. It codes for CASSLGPPGGASGSSKTQYF.

This clonotype came up many times. CDR3 sequence: CASSGGTSFEQYF. The DNA for the CDR3 is TGTGCCAGCAGTGGCGGGACCTCTTTTGAGCAGTACTTC. The chain links TRBV27 to TRBJ2-7; perhaps TRBD2 as D (6 bases). This CDR3 has 13 amino acids. Trimming took 5 bases from V and 7 from J, leaving 15 bases between them. Per germline, CDR1 MNHEY and CDR2 SMNVEV (reference sequence).

Many counts were recorded for this clonotype. The chain combines TRBV4-2 with TRBJ2-7, with 7 nucleotides matching TRBD1. Germline-derived CDR1 and CDR2 are LGHNA and YNFKEQ. Trimming at V came to 5 bases and at J to 5 bases, leaving 9 bases not matched to a gene. This CDR3 comprises 14 residues. CDR3 in DNA: TGTGCCAGCAGCGACCTACGACAGGGCGACGAGCAGTACTTC. This translates into CASSDLRQGDEQYF.

This clonotype has ten or more counts. The V and J genes are TRBV12-3 or TRBV12-4 and TRBJ1-1; perhaps TRBD1 as D (6 bases). The CDR3 consists of 14 residues. The V end lost 6 bases, the J end lost 4 bases, and 15 bases lay between the germline ends. This CDR3 reads CASSLPGALTEAFF. In DNA, the CDR3 is TGTGCCAGCAGCCTCCCAGGGGCACTCACTGAAGCTTTCTTT.

In its sample, this clonotype was seen many times. The chain joins TRBV3-1 to TRBJ1-1; D possibly corresponds to TRBD1 (6 bases). Germline V gives CDR1 LGHDT, CDR2 YNNKEL (reference sequence). Between the trimmed V and J ends, which lost 2 bases and 5 bases, there was a span of 12 bases. The CDR3 runs to 14 residues. The CDR3 nucleotides are TGTGCCAGCAGCCAACTACAGGGTCGAACTGAAGCTTTCTTT. Translating gives CASSQLQGRTEAFF.

The table lists this clonotype with many counts. The CDR3 region is CAIRNRQADIQYF. CDR3 nucleotide sequence: TGTGCCATACGAAACCGACAGGCCGACATTCAGTACTTC. V and J are TRBV6-1 and TRBJ2-4, with D perhaps matching TRBD1 (6 bases). V was pared by 10 bases and J by 8 bases, with 18 bases between. The germline V gene has CDR1 MNHNS and CDR2 SASEGT. The CDR3 has 13 residues.

V is TRBV7-2 and J is TRBJ1-1, with 7 bases fitting TRBD1. Trimming took 5 bases from V and 1 from J; bases not matched to a gene: 7. The CDR3 has 15 residues. Germline assignment: CDR1 SGHTA and CDR2 FQGNSA. DNA for the CDR3: TGTGCCAGCAGCCGATTGGGACAGCCGAACACTGAAGCTTTCTTT. This sequence encodes CASSRLGQPNTEAFF.